This T cell receptor beta chain was observed in a study of shared clonotypes between healthy human individuals. Study-level results: Generation of non-shared clonotypes was less probable than generation of clonotypes shared by all four donors.

Comment on this clone: Its antigen is as yet unknown.

The CDR3 runs 17 residues. Germline-derived CDR1 and CDR2 are SEHNR and FQNEAQ (reference sequence). V lost 5 bases and J 1 base, leaving 17 bases between the germline ends. Naive CD8 isolation took CD45RO-negative cells positively selected for CCR7 and excluded terminally differentiated effector memory CD45RA+ cells. Some clones are missing from TCRdb's copy, which holds only in-frame ones; the method was immunoSEQ multiplex PCR. Of approximately 1.9 million clones listed, approximately 92% were seen once; the top ten hold approximately 1.6%. V usage is TRBV7-9 and J usage is TRBJ2-2, with D tentatively TRBD2 (5 bases). The sample consisted of naive CD8+ T cells from PBMCs. The source is a man younger than 35 in good health. Some clones in this sample may be carry-over from other donors' samples. Here the CDR3 DNA reads TGTGCCAGCAGCACAACAACACTAGGCCGGAACACCGGGGAGCTGTTTTTT. This codes for CASSTTTLGRNTGELFF.